This passage covers 25 T cell receptor beta chains from one sample sequenced in a study of blood T cell repertoires in COVID-19. Repertoires were generated with immunoSEQ multiplex PCR, while TCRdb's copy carries only in-frame clones and drops some. The sample yields a few hundred thousand clones, roughly 89% seen once. The sequencing sample was made of PBMCs or T cells enriched from blood (not recorded which). The source of these receptors is a woman between 55 and 75 years old who had recovered from COVID-19.

This chain joins TRBV5-1 and TRBJ2-5, with unresolved D. The CDR3 runs to 11 residues. The ends were cut back, 2 bases at V and 5 bases at J, with 4 bases in the middle. Germline V gene data show CDR1 as SGHRS and CDR2 as YFSETQ. CDR3 DNA: TGCGCCAGCAGCTTCCAGGAGACCCAGTACTTC. Translation gives CASSFQETQYF.

The rearrangement uses TRBV3-1 (or the pseudogene TRBV3-2) and TRBJ1-5, with 8 bases lining up with TRBD1. This CDR3 is built from 16 residues. Germline V gives CDR1 LGHDT, CDR2 YNNKEL (reference sequence). Trimming at V came to 1 base and at J to 3 bases, leaving 5 bases not matched to a gene. CDR3 sequence (DNA): TGTGCCAGCAGCCAAGGGTACCAGGGGGCCAATCAGCCCCAGCATTTT. It encodes CASSQGYQGANQPQHF.

As regards this clone: Different DNA sequences within this sample yield the same CDR3. The rearrangement uses TRBV27 and TRBJ1-2; D possibly corresponds to TRBD1 (6 bases). This CDR3 spans 13 amino acids. Germline values: CDR1 MNHEY, CDR2 SMNVEV (reference sequence). V lost 2 bases to trimming and J lost 4 bases, with 8 bases between them. CDR3 sequence: CASSLQGSYGYTF. The CDR3 DNA follows: TGTGCCAGCAGTTTACAGGGGTCCTATGGCTACACCTTC.

V gene TRBV28 combines with J gene TRBJ2-3, with 8 nucleotides matching TRBD1. This CDR3 is built from 16 residues. Germline assignment: CDR1 MDHEN and CDR2 SYDVKM. J lost 0 bases, V lost 6 bases, and 8 bases had no gene match. Here the CDR3 reads CASRRQGQPSTDTQYF. CDR3 coding DNA: TGTGCCAGCAGGCGACAGGGGCAACCTAGCACAGATACGCAGTATTTT. The variable domain in full, with the rest retrieved from reference TRBV28 and TRBJ2-3, is DVKVTQSSRYLVKRTGEKVFLECVQDMDHENMFWYRQDPGLGLRLIYFSYDVKMKEKGDIPEGYSVSREKKERFSLILESASTNQTSMYLCASRRQGQPSTDTQYFGPGTRLTVL.

This chain joins TRBV28 and TRBJ2-3, with D maybe TRBD2 (5 bases). The CDR3 contains 16 residues. Germline V gene sequence: CDR1 MDHEN, CDR2 SYDVKM. Trimming took off 8 bases at V and 0 bases at J, with 18 bases between the two ends. CDR3 bases: TGTGCCAGCGGTAGGAGCGGCTACTCTAGCACAGATACGCAGTATTTT. Amino acids: CASGRSGYSSTDTQYF.

This rearrangement joins TRBV2 to TRBJ1-2, with TRBD1 identical over 10 bases. The germline CDR1 and CDR2 sequences are SNHLY and FYNNEI. With V trimmed by 7 bases and J by 6 bases, 5 bases remained unmatched. The CDR3 is 13 residues long. CDR3 in amino acids: CASIDRGRHGYTF. The DNA of the CDR3 is TGTGCCAGCATAGACAGGGGGCGGCATGGCTACACCTTC.

The rearrangement links TRBV5-1 to TRBJ2-1, with TRBD1 matching 8 bases. V shed 1 base, J shed 6 bases, and the junction held 6 bases outside the gene matches. The CDR3 consists of 15 residues. Germline lookup yields CDR1 SGHRS and CDR2 YFSETQ. The CDR3 loop is CASSLSMGTGNEQFF. DNA for the CDR3: TGCGCCAGCAGCTTGAGTATGGGGACAGGCAATGAGCAGTTCTTC. Full variable domain (rest looked up from reference TRBV5-1 and TRBJ2-1): KAGVTQTPRYLIKTRGQQVTLSCSPISGHRSVSWYQQTPGQGLQFLFEYFSETQRNKGNFPGRFSGRQFSNSRSEMNVSTLELGDSALYLCASSLSMGTGNEQFFGPGTRLTVL.

V gene TRBV30 combines with J gene TRBJ2-5; D gene ambiguous. Trimming took off 2 bases at V and 2 bases at J, with 6 bases between the two ends. The CDR3 loop spans 12 amino acids. The germline CDR1 and CDR2 sequences are GTSNPN and SVGIG (reference sequence). CDR3 in DNA: TGTGCCTGGAGTTGGCAACAAGAGACCCAGTACTTC. Amino acids: CAWSWQQETQYF.

V and J are TRBV11-1 and TRBJ1-3, with 7 bases identical to TRBD1. J gave up 0 bases and V 5 bases, and 7 bases lay outside the gene matches. The CDR3 extends over 16 amino acids. Germline V gives CDR1 SGHAT, CDR2 FQDESV (reference sequence). CDR3 sequence reads: CASSKGQVFSGNTIYF. Written as DNA, the CDR3 is TGTGCCAGCAGCAAAGGACAGGTGTTCTCTGGAAACACCATATATTTT.

The chain employs TRBV12-3 or TRBV12-4 and TRBJ1-2, with D possibly matching TRBD1 (5 bases). The V and J ends lost 3 bases and 8 bases respectively, with 13 bases between them. The CDR3 is 13 amino acids. In nucleotides, the CDR3 is TGTGCCAGCAGTTTGGGGCTACAGCTCGGCTACACCTTC. Amino acids: CASSLGLQLGYTF.

The chain uses TRBV10-3 and TRBJ1-2; a possible D gene is TRBD1 (6 bases). This CDR3 is built from 13 residues. Trimming left V 7 bases short and J 7 bases short, with 16 bases between. Germline-derived CDR1 and CDR2 are ENHRY and SYGVKD. The CDR3 region has the DNA TGTGCCATCACCGGGGACAATCCGGGTGGCTACACCTTC. The encoded protein is CAITGDNPGGYTF.

CDR3 region: CASSLWPSGRSYNEQFF. The CDR3 nucleotides are TGTGCCAGCAGCTTGTGGCCTAGCGGGAGGTCCTACAATGAGCAGTTCTTC. The chain carries TRBV5-8 and TRBJ2-1; 11 bases are a match to TRBD2. The CDR3 runs to 17 residues. Germline values: CDR1 SGHTS, CDR2 YDEGEE. The V gene end was trimmed by 1 base and the J gene end by 1 base; junction bases not matched to a gene: 4.

The V and J genes are TRBV5-1 and TRBJ2-3; D not resolved. The CDR3 has 15 amino acids. The germline CDR1 and CDR2 sequences are SGHRS and YFSETQ. The V gene lost 0 bases and the J gene lost 0 bases, with 8 bases spanning the gap. DNA of the CDR3: TGCGCCAGCAGCTTGGGTTTATCTAGCACAGATACGCAGTATTTT. This codes for CASSLGLSSTDTQYF.

This clone has only one observation. CDR3 nucleotide sequence: TGTGCCAGCAGCCCCTCGGGGACAGTGGGAAATCAGCCCCAGCATTTT. Amino acid sequence: CASSPSGTVGNQPQHF. The chain links TRBV3-1 (or the pseudogene TRBV3-2) to TRBJ1-5; TRBD1 matches at 7 bases. Germline V lookup: CDR1 LGHDT, CDR2 YNNKEL (reference sequence). The CDR3 has 16 amino acids. With V trimmed by 4 bases and J by 4 bases, 10 bases remained unmatched.

The chain employs TRBV5-1 and TRBJ1-3; possibly TRBD1 for D (6 bases). Between the trimmed V and J ends, which lost 4 bases and 4 bases, there was a span of 12 bases. Germline V CDR1 and CDR2: SGHRS, YFSETQ. The CDR3 is 14 amino acids. The CDR3, as DNA: TGCGCCAGCAGCGATCCGCAGGGGGGAAACACCATATATTTT. This sequence encodes CASSDPQGGNTIYF.

The count of this clone is one. This chain connects TRBV5-1 to TRBJ1-1; TRBD1 aligns across 8 bases. Trimming at V came to 4 bases and at J to 2 bases, leaving 7 bases not matched to a gene. The CDR3 is 15 amino acids. Germline V gives CDR1 SGHRS, CDR2 YFSETQ. The DNA for the CDR3 is TGCGCCAGCAGCCCCGGGACAGGCTATAACACTGAAGCTTTCTTT. Encoded protein: CASSPGTGYNTEAFF.

The rearrangement uses TRBV15 and TRBJ1-3, with a possible D match to TRBD1 (6 bases). This CDR3 is 14 amino acids long. The V end was cut by 2 bases, the J end by 2 bases, with 7 bases between. Germline-derived CDR1 and CDR2 are LNHNV and YYDKDF (reference sequence). In DNA form, the CDR3 reads TGTGCCACCAGCAGACCAGGGGCTGGAAACACCATATATTTT. Its translation is CATSRPGAGNTIYF. Full variable domain (missing parts from reference TRBV15 and TRBJ1-3): DAMVIQNPRYQVTQFGKPVTLSCSQTLNHNVMYWYQQKSSQAPKLLFHYYDKDFNNEADTPDNFQSRRPNTSFCFLDIRSPGLGDTAMYLCATSRPGAGNTIYFGEGSWLTVV.

The chain uses TRBV30 and TRBJ1-2, with D maybe TRBD1 (5 bases). Trimming cost V 4 bases and J 6 bases, with 12 bases left between them. Germline V gene data show CDR1 as GTSNPN and CDR2 as SVGIG (reference sequence). The CDR3 totals 12 residues. The CDR3 reads CAWTRDKDGYTF. The CDR3 DNA follows: TGTGCCTGGACCAGGGATAAGGATGGCTACACCTTC.

The chain couples TRBV11-1 to TRBJ2-7; D remains unclear. The ends were cut back, 5 bases at V and 2 bases at J, with 16 bases in the middle. This CDR3 comprises 15 residues. The germline V gene encodes CDR1 SGHAT and CDR2 FQDESV (reference sequence). CDR3 protein: CASSIWAPPTYEQYF. CDR3 DNA sequence: TGTGCCAGCAGCATATGGGCTCCACCTACCTACGAGCAGTACTTC.

The rearrangement links TRBV15 to TRBJ1-5, with D maybe TRBD1 (6 bases). Trimming removed 0 bases at V and 1 base at J, with 10 bases between. Germline CDR1 is LNHNV and CDR2 is YYDKDF (reference sequence). The CDR3 spans 16 residues. The CDR3 here is CATSRDWGLSNQPQHF. CDR3 nucleotide sequence: TGTGCCACCAGCAGAGATTGGGGGCTAAGCAATCAGCCCCAGCATTTT.

V and J are TRBV12-3 or TRBV12-4 and TRBJ1-2; D remains ambiguous. Trimming left V 8 bases short and J 7 bases short, with 11 bases between. This CDR3 has 11 residues. The CDR3 loop is CASLGVGGYTF. The DNA of the CDR3 is TGTGCCAGCCTGGGAGTGGGTGGCTACACCTTC.

The chain recombines TRBV2 with TRBJ1-1; a weak D match, TRBD1 (5 bases). The CDR3 is 14 residues long. In germline, CDR1 is SNHLY, CDR2 FYNNEI. V was clipped by 4 bases and J by 0 bases, with 9 bases between them. The chain's CDR3 is CASSAWGVNTEAFF. For the CDR3, the DNA is TGTGCCAGCAGTGCGTGGGGGGTGAACACTGAAGCTTTCTTT.

J is TRBJ2-1 and V is TRBV27; possible D gene TRBD2, 5 bases. The V end lost 2 bases, the J end lost 0 bases, and 14 bases lay between the germline ends. The CDR3 loop spans 17 amino acids. Germline V gene sequence: CDR1 MNHEY, CDR2 SMNVEV (reference sequence). CDR3 nucleotide sequence: TGTGCCAGCAGTTTAGTCCCTAGCTTTAGCTCCTACAATGAGCAGTTCTTC. This codes for CASSLVPSFSSYNEQFF.

J is TRBJ1-3 and V is TRBV4-1; no firm D call. The CDR3 has 16 amino acids. CDR1 is MGHRA, CDR2 YSYEKL, per germline. The V end lost 3 bases, the J end lost 3 bases, and 15 bases lay between the germline ends. In DNA, the CDR3 is TGCGCCAGCAGCCAGGGGAGGCTTGAACGTGGAAACACCATATATTTT. Protein sequence: CASSQGRLERGNTIYF.

This chain joins TRBV7-8 and TRBJ1-1; 8 bases fit TRBD1. The ends lost 3 bases at V and 5 bases at J; junction bases unmatched: 8. The CDR3 has 15 residues. Germline V gene lookup returns CDR1 SGHVS and CDR2 FQNEAQ. CDR3 sequence reads: CASSLQGANPTEAFF. In DNA, the CDR3 is TGTGCCAGCAGCTTGCAGGGGGCTAACCCAACTGAAGCTTTCTTT.